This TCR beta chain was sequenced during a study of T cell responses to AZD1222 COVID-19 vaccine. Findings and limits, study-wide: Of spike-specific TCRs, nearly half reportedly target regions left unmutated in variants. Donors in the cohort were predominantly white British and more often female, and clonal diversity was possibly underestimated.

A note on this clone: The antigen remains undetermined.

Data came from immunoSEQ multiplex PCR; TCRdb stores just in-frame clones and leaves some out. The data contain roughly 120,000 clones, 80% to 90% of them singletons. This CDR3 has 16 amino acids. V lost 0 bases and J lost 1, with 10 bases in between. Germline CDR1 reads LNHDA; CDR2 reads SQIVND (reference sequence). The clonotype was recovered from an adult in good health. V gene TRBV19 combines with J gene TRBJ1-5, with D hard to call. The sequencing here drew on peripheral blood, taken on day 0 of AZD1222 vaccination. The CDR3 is CASSIDGFMSNQPQHF. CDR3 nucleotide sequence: TGTGCCAGTAGTATAGACGGGTTTATGAGCAATCAGCCCCAGCATTTT.